These T cell receptor beta chains were read from a single sample in a study of cytomegalovirus exposure and HLA in healthy donors. The assay was immunoSEQ multiplex PCR, and TCRdb's table has in-frame clones only and misses some. Of about 160,000 clones listed, about three quarters are singletons. The sequenced material came from PBMCs. The receptor set was obtained from a female donor in good health and CMV-seronegative. Each CDR3 is given with its conserved first and last residue. D genes are given only for firm matches. Clone size, where shown, is once, few, many, or a class for clones that have expanded.

j_call: TRBJ1-1; d_call: NA; clone_size: NA; v_call: TRBV14; cdr3_nt: TGTGCCAGCAGTCCAAACAAAGGACAGAGCACTGAAGCTTTCTTT; cdr3_aa: CASSPNKGQSTEAFF
j_call: TRBJ1-4; d_call: NA; clone_size: NA; v_call: TRBV4-1; cdr3_nt: TGCGCCAGCAGTAACAGGGTGGGCAGTGAAAAACTGTTTTTT; cdr3_aa: CASSNRVGSEKLFF
j_call: TRBJ2-7; d_call: TRBD1; clone_size: once; v_call: TRBV5-8; cdr3_nt: TGTGCCAGCAGCTTGGGGCAGGGGGCCTACGAGCAGTACTTC; cdr3_aa: CASSLGQGAYEQYF
j_call: TRBJ1-1; d_call: TRBD1; clone_size: NA; v_call: TRBV6-5; cdr3_nt: TGTGCCAGCAGATCACTACAGGGGGTCTCGTTTGCTTTCTTT; cdr3_aa: CASRSLQGVSFAFF
j_call: TRBJ2-7; d_call: NA; clone_size: NA; v_call: TRBV10-3; cdr3_nt: TGTGCCATCAGTGAGTCGGACTTACTCTACGAGCAGTACTTC; cdr3_aa: CAISESDLLYEQYF
j_call: TRBJ2-3; d_call: TRBD1; clone_size: NA; v_call: TRBV25-1; cdr3_nt: TGTGCCAGCAGTGATAAGGACAGGGTTCTGACAGATACGCAGTATTTT; cdr3_aa: CASSDKDRVLTDTQYF
j_call: TRBJ1-1; d_call: NA; clone_size: NA; v_call: TRBV19; cdr3_nt: TGTGCCAGTAGTGCTTCAGGTTACACTGAAGCTTTCTTT; cdr3_aa: CASSASGYTEAFF
j_call: TRBJ2-1; d_call: TRBD2; clone_size: NA; v_call: TRBV19; cdr3_nt: TGTGCCAGTAGAGGCGGGGTAGCGGGAGTGGGTTACAATGAGCAGTTCTTC; cdr3_aa: CASRGGVAGVGYNEQFF
j_call: TRBJ1-5; d_call: NA; clone_size: few; v_call: TRBV6-1; cdr3_nt: TGTGCCAGCGTCGGTAGCTATAGCAATCAGCCCCAGCATTTT; cdr3_aa: CASVGSYSNQPQHF
j_call: TRBJ1-1; d_call: NA; clone_size: few; v_call: TRBV6-5; cdr3_nt: TGTGCCAGCAGTTACTTAACTGAAGCTTTCTTT; cdr3_aa: CASSYLTEAFF
j_call: TRBJ1-1; d_call: NA; clone_size: NA; v_call: TRBV29-1; cdr3_nt: TGCAGCGTTGTTGGGGGGTCGATAACTGAAGCTTTCTTT; cdr3_aa: CSVVGGSITEAFF
j_call: TRBJ1-1; d_call: NA; clone_size: NA; v_call: TRBV7-3; cdr3_nt: TGTGCCAGCAGCACCACAGGGTACACTGAAGCTTTCTTT; cdr3_aa: CASSTTGYTEAFF
j_call: TRBJ2-7; d_call: TRBD1; clone_size: NA; v_call: TRBV7-9; cdr3_nt: TGTTCCAGCAGCTTAGGCCCCGGGACAGGGTTGTCCTACGAGCAGTACTTC; cdr3_aa: CSSSLGPGTGLSYEQYF
j_call: TRBJ1-2; d_call: NA; clone_size: NA; v_call: TRBV23-1; cdr3_nt: TGCGCCAGCATCCCTGGAAAGGAGCGAAGGCGCTACACCTTC; cdr3_aa: CASIPGKERRRYTF
j_call: TRBJ1-2; d_call: NA; clone_size: few; v_call: TRBV6-5; cdr3_nt: TGTGCCAGCAGTTACTCCTTTCCCAACTATGGCTACACCTTC; cdr3_aa: CASSYSFPNYGYTF
j_call: TRBJ1-2; d_call: NA; clone_size: NA; v_call: TRBV5-1; cdr3_nt: TGCGCCAGCAGCTTGGCCGAAGGACAGCCTATCTATGGCTACACCTTC; cdr3_aa: CASSLAEGQPIYGYTF
j_call: TRBJ1-5; d_call: NA; clone_size: once; v_call: TRBV7-6; cdr3_nt: TGTGCCAGCAGCTTAGGGGTCGGAGGGCAGCCCCAGCATTTT; cdr3_aa: CASSLGVGGQPQHF
j_call: TRBJ2-7; d_call: TRBD1; clone_size: once; v_call: TRBV5-1; cdr3_nt: TGCGCCAGCAGCTTGGGTGGGACAGGGACTACCTACAAGCAGTACTTC; cdr3_aa: CASSLGGTGTTYKQYF
j_call: TRBJ1-1; d_call: NA; clone_size: few; v_call: TRBV30; cdr3_nt: TGTGCCTGGGGCCCTCGCGAGGCTGAAGCTTTCTTT; cdr3_aa: CAWGPREAEAFF
j_call: TRBJ2-7; d_call: TRBD1; clone_size: NA; v_call: TRBV5-1; cdr3_nt: TGCGCCAGCAGAAAAGGACAGGGATCCTCCTACGAGCAGTACTTC; cdr3_aa: CASRKGQGSSYEQYF
j_call: TRBJ1-2; d_call: TRBD1; clone_size: NA; v_call: TRBV6-1; cdr3_nt: TGTGCCAGCAAAACCCCGACAGGGGTTAATGGCTACACCTTC; cdr3_aa: CASKTPTGVNGYTF
j_call: TRBJ1-3; d_call: TRBD1; clone_size: few; v_call: TRBV10-3; cdr3_nt: TGTGCCTCCCGCCGGGACAGTGGAAACACCATATATTTT; cdr3_aa: CASRRDSGNTIYF
j_call: TRBJ1-1; d_call: TRBD1; clone_size: NA; v_call: TRBV4-1; cdr3_nt: TGCGCCAGCAGCCAGGCGACAGGGGCGAGGGAAGCTTTCTTT; cdr3_aa: CASSQATGAREAFF
j_call: TRBJ2-2; d_call: TRBD2; clone_size: once; v_call: TRBV7-3; cdr3_nt: TGTGCCAGCAGCCTAACTTCGACTAGCCCCGGGGAGCTGTTTTTT; cdr3_aa: CASSLTSTSPGELFF
j_call: TRBJ1-1; d_call: NA; clone_size: NA; v_call: TRBV30; cdr3_nt: TGTGCCTGGACCACGCTCAGGGTCGGCGCTGAAGCTTTCTTT; cdr3_aa: CAWTTLRVGAEAFF
j_call: TRBJ2-7; d_call: NA; clone_size: once; v_call: TRBV5-1; cdr3_nt: TGCGCCAGCAGCTTGAACTTCTACGAGCAGTACTTC; cdr3_aa: CASSLNFYEQYF
j_call: TRBJ2-7; d_call: NA; clone_size: NA; v_call: TRBV7-9; cdr3_nt: TGTGCCAGCACTTCGTCCGGGTCCATGGTCGAGCAGTACTTC; cdr3_aa: CASTSSGSMVEQYF
j_call: TRBJ1-1; d_call: TRBD1; clone_size: NA; v_call: TRBV5-5; cdr3_nt: TGTGCCAGCAGCTCCGGACAGGGGACTGAAGCTTTCTTT; cdr3_aa: CASSSGQGTEAFF
j_call: TRBJ2-1; d_call: TRBD2; clone_size: NA; v_call: TRBV5-5; cdr3_nt: TGTGCCAGCAGTCCCGACGGTAGCGGGGGAAGGGGCAATGAGCAGTTCTTC; cdr3_aa: CASSPDGSGGRGNEQFF
j_call: TRBJ2-3; d_call: NA; clone_size: NA; v_call: TRBV5-1; cdr3_nt: TGCGCCAGCAACCCTCTCGGAGGCACAGATACGCAGTATTTT; cdr3_aa: CASNPLGGTDTQYF
j_call: TRBJ1-2; d_call: NA; clone_size: NA; v_call: TRBV27; cdr3_nt: TGTGCCAGCAGTTTTACAGGGCTAAACTATGGCTACACCTTC; cdr3_aa: CASSFTGLNYGYTF
j_call: TRBJ2-2; d_call: NA; clone_size: NA; v_call: TRBV4-1; cdr3_nt: TGCGCCAGCAGCTTTCGGGTCTATATCGGGGAGCTGTTTTTT; cdr3_aa: CASSFRVYIGELFF
j_call: TRBJ2-2; d_call: NA; clone_size: NA; v_call: TRBV2; cdr3_nt: TGTGCCAGCAGTGAACAAACAGACAACACCGGGGAGCTGTTTTTT; cdr3_aa: CASSEQTDNTGELFF
j_call: TRBJ2-5; d_call: NA; clone_size: NA; v_call: TRBV10-1; cdr3_nt: TGCGCCAGCCGTCACCAAGAGACCCAGTACTTC; cdr3_aa: CASRHQETQYF
j_call: TRBJ1-5; d_call: NA; clone_size: few; v_call: TRBV15; cdr3_nt: TGTGCCACCAGCAGAGAGACGCCAGGTCAAGGGGCCCAGCATTTT; cdr3_aa: CATSRETPGQGAQHF
j_call: TRBJ1-4; d_call: TRBD1; clone_size: few; v_call: TRBV5-6; cdr3_nt: TGTGCCAGCAGCGTGCCTGGACAGGGAATCACAACTAATGAAAAACTGTTTTTT; cdr3_aa: CASSVPGQGITTNEKLFF
j_call: TRBJ2-7; d_call: NA; clone_size: once; v_call: TRBV6-1; cdr3_nt: TGTGCCAGCAGTGCTTCCGGGACATCCTATGTACGCGAGCAGTACTTC; cdr3_aa: CASSASGTSYVREQYF
j_call: TRBJ2-1; d_call: NA; clone_size: NA; v_call: TRBV5-6; cdr3_nt: TGTGCCAGCAGTCGCGTCCATGAGCAGTTCTTC; cdr3_aa: CASSRVHEQFF
j_call: TRBJ1-5; d_call: NA; clone_size: NA; v_call: TRBV10-2; cdr3_nt: TGCGCCACCGGGGATAGCAATCAGCCCCAGCATTTT; cdr3_aa: CATGDSNQPQHF
j_call: TRBJ2-3; d_call: TRBD2; clone_size: NA; v_call: TRBV5-1; cdr3_nt: TGCGCCAGCAGCTTGGCAGGACGGGGGGGCCTCGGCACAGATACGCAGTATTTT; cdr3_aa: CASSLAGRGGLGTDTQYF
j_call: TRBJ2-3; d_call: TRBD1; clone_size: NA; v_call: TRBV9; cdr3_nt: TGTGCCAGCGGAACCCAGGGGGATAACTTGTATTTT; cdr3_aa: CASGTQGDNLYF
j_call: TRBJ2-7; d_call: TRBD1; clone_size: NA; v_call: TRBV5-1; cdr3_nt: TGCGCCAGCAGCTCGTCGGGCAGGGGGACCTACGAGCAGTACTTC; cdr3_aa: CASSSSGRGTYEQYF
j_call: TRBJ2-1; d_call: TRBD1; clone_size: few; v_call: TRBV30; cdr3_nt: TGTGCCTGGAGAGAGACAGGGCTCGGCTACAATGAGCAGTTCTTC; cdr3_aa: CAWRETGLGYNEQFF
j_call: TRBJ1-1; d_call: TRBD1; clone_size: NA; v_call: TRBV5-1; cdr3_nt: TGCGCCAGCGCCGGGACAGGGGCCGGTCACACTGAAGCTTTCTTT; cdr3_aa: CASAGTGAGHTEAFF